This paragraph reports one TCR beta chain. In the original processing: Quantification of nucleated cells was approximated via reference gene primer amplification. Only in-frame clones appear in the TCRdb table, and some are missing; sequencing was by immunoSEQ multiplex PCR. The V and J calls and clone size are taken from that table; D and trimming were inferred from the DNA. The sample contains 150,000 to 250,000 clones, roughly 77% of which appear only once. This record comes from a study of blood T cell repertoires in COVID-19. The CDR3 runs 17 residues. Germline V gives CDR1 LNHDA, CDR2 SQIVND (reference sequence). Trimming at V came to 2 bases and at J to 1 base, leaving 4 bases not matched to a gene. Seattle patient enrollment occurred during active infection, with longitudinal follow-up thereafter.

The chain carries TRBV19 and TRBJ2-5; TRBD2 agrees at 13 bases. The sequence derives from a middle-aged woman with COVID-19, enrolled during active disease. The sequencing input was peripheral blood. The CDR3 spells CASSIRGLAGFQETQYF. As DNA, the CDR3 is TGTGCCAGTAGTATAAGGGGACTAGCGGGGTTCCAAGAGACCCAGTACTTC.